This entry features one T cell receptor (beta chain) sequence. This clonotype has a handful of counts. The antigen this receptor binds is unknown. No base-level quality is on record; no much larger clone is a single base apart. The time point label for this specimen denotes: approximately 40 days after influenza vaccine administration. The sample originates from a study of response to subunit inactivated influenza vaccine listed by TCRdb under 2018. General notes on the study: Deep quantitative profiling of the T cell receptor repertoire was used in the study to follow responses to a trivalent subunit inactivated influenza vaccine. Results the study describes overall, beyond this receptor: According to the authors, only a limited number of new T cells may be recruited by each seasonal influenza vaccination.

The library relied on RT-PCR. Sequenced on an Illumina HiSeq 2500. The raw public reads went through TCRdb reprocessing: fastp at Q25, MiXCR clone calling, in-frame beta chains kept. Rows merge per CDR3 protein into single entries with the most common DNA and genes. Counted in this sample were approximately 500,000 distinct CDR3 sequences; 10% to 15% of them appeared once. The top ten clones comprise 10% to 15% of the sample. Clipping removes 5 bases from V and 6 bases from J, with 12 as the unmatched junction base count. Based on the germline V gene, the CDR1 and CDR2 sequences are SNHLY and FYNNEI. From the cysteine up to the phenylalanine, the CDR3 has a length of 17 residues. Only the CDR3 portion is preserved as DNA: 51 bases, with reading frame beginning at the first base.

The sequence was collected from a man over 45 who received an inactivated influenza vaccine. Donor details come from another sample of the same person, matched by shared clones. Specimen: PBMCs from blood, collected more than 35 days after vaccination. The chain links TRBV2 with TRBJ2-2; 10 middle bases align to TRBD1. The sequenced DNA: TGTGCCAGCAGTTCGGACAGGGGGATGATGAGGGCCGGGGAGCTGTTTTTT. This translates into CASSSDRGMMRAGELFF.